One sample yielded the 16 T cell receptor beta chains listed below, sequenced in a study of T-cell memory formation after mild COVID-19. TCRdb itself ran the 5' RACE reads through MiXCR, one entry per CDR3 protein. The repertoire includes a few hundred thousand distinct CDR3 sequences, 24% of them detected once, and 7% to 9.5% sits in the top ten. The material sequenced was PBMCs or a T cell subset sorted from them (not recorded which). These receptors were collected from an adult woman who had mild COVID-19 (a few samples of this study predate the infection). Cell type and time point are not known.

This clonotype has only a few counts. The chain uses TRBV5-6 and TRBJ2-2, with D unresolved. Germline assignment: CDR1 SGHDT and CDR2 YYEEEE. The V end was cut by 3 bases, the J end by 5 bases, with 14 bases between. The CDR3 totals 15 residues. For the CDR3, the DNA is TGTGCCAGCAGCTCGGCGAGTGTGAAGACCGGGGAGCTGTTTTTT. It yields the protein CASSSASVKTGELFF.

The V gene is TRBV5-6, the J gene TRBJ2-1; TRBD2 aligns across 10 bases. CDR1 and CDR2 from the germline V gene are SGHDT and YYEEEE. V was pared by 2 bases and J by 9 bases, with 2 bases of the junction left unmatched. This CDR3 has 13 amino acids. This CDR3 reads CASSFERGGEQFF. In DNA form, the CDR3 reads TGTGCCAGCAGCTTTGAGCGGGGGGGTGAGCAGTTCTTC.

The chain recombines TRBV24-1 with TRBJ2-5, with D hard to call. This CDR3 comprises 13 residues. Germline CDR1 and CDR2: KGHDR and SFDVKD. Trimming pared 3 bases from V and 7 bases from J, leaving 11 bases between. CDR3 sequence (DNA): TGTGCCACCAGTGATGTGAGCTGGGGGACCCAGTACTTC. Protein sequence: CATSDVSWGTQYF.

V and J are TRBV7-3 and TRBJ2-1; 7 positions agree with TRBD2. The V and J ends lost 6 bases and 6 bases, in that order; junction bases with no gene match: 11. Germline assignment: CDR1 SGHTA and CDR2 FQGTGA. The CDR3 runs 15 residues. The CDR3 is CASRLAGVASNEQFF. The CDR3 nucleotides read TGTGCCAGCAGATTGGCGGGAGTCGCGAGCAATGAGCAGTTCTTC. The full variable domain, its missing parts supplied by reference TRBV7-3 and TRBJ2-1, is GAGVSQTPSNKVTEKGKYVELRCDPISGHTALYWYRQSLGQGPEFLIYFQGTGAADDSGLPNDRFFAVRPEGSVSTLKIQRTERGDSAVYLCASRLAGVASNEQFFGPGTRLTVL.

V gene TRBV7-9 combines with J gene TRBJ2-1; D may match TRBD1 or TRBD2 (6 bases each). Trimming stripped 1 base from V and 8 bases from J, with 12 bases between. The CDR3 length is 14 residues. CDR1 and CDR2 from the germline V gene are SEHNR and FQNEAQ (reference sequence). DNA of the CDR3: TGTGCCAGCAGCTTAGGACTAGGGGGATATGAGCAGTTCTTC. Translated, it gives CASSLGLGGYEQFF.

This clonotype was counted only a few times. J is TRBJ2-2 and V is TRBV7-2; 8 bases agree with TRBD2. The CDR3 has 19 amino acids. CDR1 and CDR2 (germline): SGHTA, FQGNSA. The trim removed 0 bases at V and 8 bases at J, leaving 17 bases unmatched. This chain's CDR3 is CASSLAPGLASPGVGELFF. The CDR3 DNA sequence: TGTGCCAGCAGCTTAGCCCCCGGACTAGCCTCTCCTGGTGTTGGGGAGCTGTTTTTT. The complete variable domain, with remaining parts taken from reference TRBV7-2 and TRBJ2-2, reads GAGVSQSPSNKVTEKGKDVELRCDPISGHTALYWYRQSLGQGLEFLIYFQGNSAPDKSGLPSDRFSAERTGGSVSTLTIQRTQQEDSAVYLCASSLAPGLASPGVGELFFGEGSRLTVL.

The chain employs TRBV7-2 and TRBJ1-5; D not resolved. CDR1 is SGHTA and CDR2 is FQGNSA in the germline V gene. The CDR3 contains 17 residues. Trimming took 2 bases from V and 4 from J, leaving 18 bases between them. CDR3 protein: CASSLSPWVGENQPQHF. The CDR3 DNA sequence: TGTGCCAGCAGCTTATCCCCCTGGGTGGGAGAAAATCAGCCCCAGCATTTT.

This clonotype has a handful of counts. The V gene is TRBV12-3 or TRBV12-4, the J gene TRBJ1-2, with TRBD1 identical over 9 bases. J gave up 4 bases and V 5 bases, and 8 bases lay outside the gene matches. CDR3 size: 15 residues. CDR3 amino acids: CASSPWGQGIYGYTF. CDR3 nucleotide sequence: TGTGCCAGCAGTCCCTGGGGACAGGGAATCTATGGCTACACCTTC.

The table lists this clonotype with a few counts. The rearrangement joins TRBV7-2 to TRBJ2-3; 9 nucleotides align to TRBD2. Trimming at V came to 5 bases and at J to 4 bases, leaving 10 bases not matched to a gene. The CDR3 is made up of 16 amino acids. In germline, CDR1 is SGHTA, CDR2 FQGNSA. As DNA, the CDR3 is TGTGCCAGCAGCCGGGAGCTTAGCGGGAGAGCAGATACGCAGTATTTT. Translation gives CASSRELSGRADTQYF.

CDR3 region: CATSRSAQGAETQYF. In DNA, the CDR3 is TGTGCCACCAGCAGATCCGCACAGGGGGCCGAGACCCAGTACTTC. The chain carries TRBV15 and TRBJ2-5, with 9 bases lining up with TRBD1. There are 15 residues in the CDR3. V shed 2 bases and J 5 bases; nucleotides not matched to a gene: 6. Germline CDR1 LNHNV, CDR2 YYDKDF (reference sequence).

The rearrangement joins TRBV30 to TRBJ1-4; perhaps TRBD1 as D (6 bases). The V gene lost 1 base and the J gene lost 8 bases, with 14 bases spanning the gap. Germline V gives CDR1 GTSNPN, CDR2 SVGIG (reference sequence). The CDR3 totals 14 residues. The CDR3 DNA is TGTGCCTGGAGTGATTTAGGGGGGGACGAAAAACTGTTTTTT. Residues: CAWSDLGGDEKLFF. The full variable domain, in which reference TRBV30 and TRBJ1-4 provide the parts outside the CDR3, is SQTIHQWPATLVQPVGSPLSLECTVEGTSNPNLYWYRQAAGRGLQLLFYSVGIGQISSEVPQNLSASRPQDRQFILSSKKLLLSDSGFYLCAWSDLGGDEKLFFGSGTQLSVL.

This clonotype was seen only a few times. The rearrangement uses TRBV6-2 or TRBV6-3 and TRBJ2-1; 7 bases align to TRBD1. Per the germline V gene, CDR1 is MNHEY and CDR2 is SVGEGT. With 2 bases clipped from V and 6 bases from J, the junction kept 7 bases outside the gene matches. This CDR3 is built from 15 residues. CDR3 amino acids: CASSYPTGVSNEQFF. Here the CDR3 DNA reads TGTGCCAGCAGTTACCCCACAGGGGTTTCCAATGAGCAGTTCTTC.

The rearrangement joins TRBV6-5 to TRBJ1-2, with a tentative D call TRBD1 (5 bases). The CDR3 is 17 residues long. Trimming cost V 6 bases and J 0 bases, with 20 bases left between them. Germline V gene data show CDR1 as MNHEY and CDR2 as SVGAGI. For the CDR3, the DNA is TGTGCCAGCAGGCCCGGACACTGGCATGTGGCTAACTATGGCTACACCTTC. Amino acid sequence: CASRPGHWHVANYGYTF.

The CDR3 loop reads CASRKDQYNSPLHF. The CDR3 DNA reads as TGTGCCAGCAGAAAAGACCAATATAATTCACCCCTCCACTTT. The chain links TRBV3-1 to TRBJ1-6, with D unresolved. The CDR3 loop spans 14 amino acids. The germline V gene encodes CDR1 LGHDT and CDR2 YNNKEL (reference sequence). V shed 6 bases and J shed 4 bases, with 10 bases lying between them.

There are a few counts of this clonotype. V gene TRBV29-1 combines with J gene TRBJ2-2, with no clear D. V was cut by 7 bases and J by 5 bases, with 17 bases left in between. The CDR3 covers 14 residues. CDR1 is SQVTM and CDR2 is ANQGSEA in the germline V gene. This CDR3 reads CSAVTARTTGELFF. CDR3 nucleotides: TGCAGCGCCGTTACAGCAAGAACAACCGGGGAGCTGTTTTTT.

The rearrangement joins TRBV7-6 to TRBJ1-5, with a possible D match to TRBD1 (5 bases). Germline V gene lookup returns CDR1 SGHVS and CDR2 FNYEAQ. V shed 3 bases and J shed 1 base, with 7 bases lying between them. This CDR3 region has 14 residues. In DNA, the CDR3 is TGTGCCAGCAGCTTCGGGGACAGCAATCAGCCCCAGCATTTT. This sequence encodes CASSFGDSNQPQHF.